This T cell receptor (beta chain) comes out of a study of T cell responses to AZD1222 COVID-19 vaccine (dated by TCRdb to 2020 to 2023). Context from the whole study: A total of about 240 trial participants underwent TCR sequencing, of whom around 200 received two doses of AZD1222 and about 26 received two doses of the MenACWY control vaccine. Trial participants were enrolled by age into subgroups of 18-55, 56-69 and 70-plus years, and around 140, 26 and 57 TCR-sequenced participants, respectively, were included in these subgroups. Results the study describes overall, beyond this receptor: The 56-69-year group was small, and its depth increase did not reach significance, likely because of low power. Epitopes outside the regions mutated in the B.1.351 and B.1.1.7 variants were reportedly recognized by nearly half of the unique spike-specific TCRs. Participants were mostly white British and included more females than males, and it was suggested by the authors that clonal diversity may have been underestimated. CD4 TCRs associated with the vaccine covered the entire spike protein, and the dominant responses were in regions 160-218 and 743-854. After two AZD1222 doses, both the breadth and the depth of spike-specific TCRs were significantly higher than at day 0 and than in MenACWY recipients. Conclusions about previously exposed vaccinees are limited, since just a handful of AZD1222 recipients were seropositive for SARS-CoV-2 at baseline. Because no day 14 peak-response samples were available, repertoires were characterized only after the peak T cell response.

For this clone: There is no known antigen for this receptor. No much larger clone exists at a distance of one base, and base qualities are not known.

The label giving this sample's time point can be read as: about 28 days (+/-7) after the second vaccine dose. Because spike-specific TCR depth and breadth did not differ between the two schedules, AZD1222 recipients who got a second dose at roughly 4 weeks were pooled with those who got a second dose at roughly 12 weeks. Vaccinee samples were obtained from the UK trials COV001 and COV002, which included a single-blind randomized controlled phase 2/3 trial of AZD1222 (ChAdOx1 nCoV-19) in healthy adults. For TCRbeta chain sequencing, PBMC samples from trial participants were taken at day 0 and at day 28 after the second dose. The CDR3 regions of human TCRbeta chains were subjected to immunosequencing. The authors' pipeline ran thus. TCRs in the repertoires were matched against a reference library of SARS-CoV-2-specific TCRs that had been generated with the MIRA antigen-specificity platform. Breadth meant the fraction of unique TCRs that were SARS-CoV-2-associated, whereas depth meant the fraction of total T cells that were SARS-CoV-2-associated. Using the MIRA data, each spike-specific TCR was mapped to the spike region that the TCR reacts to and placed in a CD4 or CD8 class. Log10-transformed breadth and depth values were compared by one-way ANOVA with Sidak's multiple comparisons tests. TCRdb obtained this table from immuneACCESS and retained in-frame rearrangements with V and J assigned. These tables miss some clones; where compared with another copy, unresolved V genes account for less than half of the shortfall, and the remainder is unexplained. The D gene and trimming were derived from the DNA, and the V and J assignments and clone size from that table. A total of around 140,000 clones appear in this sample, 86% of them only once. Jointly, the top ten make up around 5.1% of the sample.

This sequence was found in an adult who received the AZD1222 COVID-19 vaccine. The source material was peripheral blood, sampled 28 days after the second AZD1222 dose.

The CDR3 region reads CASSLAGSSGNTIYF. The DNA sequence is given as TGTGCCAGCAGCTTAGCAGGCAGCTCTGGAAACACCATATATTTT. The rearranged chain carries TRBV7-6 and TRBJ1-3; the D gene assignment is ambiguous. Its CDR3 holds 15 amino acids, cysteine through phenylalanine. CDR3 DNA only is kept here, 45 bases in frame from base 1. Reading the germline V gene gives CDR1 SGHVS and CDR2 FNYEAQ. The V and J ends are trimmed by 0 bases and 0 bases, leaving 6 bases between them.